Presented here are 20 T cell receptor beta chains from one specimen sequenced in a study of CD8 T cells in Susac syndrome. An input of about 0.45 to 1 ug of RNA was subjected to reverse transcription using random hexamers. In TCRdb, the immunoSEQ multiplex PCR reads were re-called with MiXCR into one record per CDR3 protein. The sample comprises about 140,000 distinct CDR3 sequences, 85% to 95% of which are singletons, and around 0.12% rests with the top ten. The specimen was CD4+ T cells from PBMCs. These receptors were taken from a human donor with multiple sclerosis.

The chain links TRBV11-2 to TRBJ2-1; TRBD2 matches at 11 bases. Losses at the gene ends were 5 bases for V and 5 bases for J; bases not matched to a gene: 5. The CDR3 has 15 residues. The germline V gene encodes CDR1 SGHAT and CDR2 FQNNGV. CDR3 in amino acids: CASSHSGGADNEQFF. CDR3 DNA sequence: TGTGCCAGCAGCCATAGCGGGGGGGCCGACAATGAGCAGTTCTTC.

This clonotype was recorded only once. The chain combines TRBV7-9 with TRBJ2-7; D is uncertain. The CDR3 consists of 12 residues. From germline, CDR1 is SEHNR and CDR2 FQNEAQ (reference sequence). Trimming stripped 9 bases from V and 2 bases from J, with 11 bases between. The chain's CDR3 is CASSRQPYEQYF. The CDR3 DNA reads as TGTGCCAGTTCCAGGCAGCCCTACGAGCAGTACTTC.

This sequence joins TRBV20-1 and TRBJ1-4; no reliable D call. V lost 6 bases and J lost 7, with 15 bases in between. From germline, CDR1 is DFQATT and CDR2 SNEGSKA (reference sequence). This CDR3 has 13 residues. This CDR3 reads CSADTSIGEKLFF. Here the CDR3 DNA reads TGCAGTGCAGATACTTCTATAGGTGAAAAACTGTTTTTT.

The CDR3 bases are TGTGCCAGCAGCCATGGGGTGGGAGGCAATGAGCAGTTCTTC. It is translated as CASSHGVGGNEQFF. The chain recombines TRBV3-1 with TRBJ2-1, with a tentative D call TRBD2 (6 bases). This CDR3 has 14 amino acids. Germline assignment: CDR1 LGHDT and CDR2 YNNKEL (reference sequence). V was cut by 3 bases and J by 6 bases, with 12 bases left in between.

This clonotype has only one observation. The genes are TRBV4-3 and TRBJ2-7, with D perhaps given as TRBD1 or TRBD2 (5 bases each). The ends were cut back, 0 bases at V and 3 bases at J, with 15 bases in the middle. This CDR3 region has 16 residues. CDR1 is LGHNA and CDR2 is YSLEER in the germline V gene. CDR3 sequence reads: CASSQEVGDVSYEQYF. The CDR3 nucleotides read TGCGCCAGCAGCCAAGAGGTTGGGGACGTAAGCTACGAGCAGTACTTC.

The V and J genes are TRBV3-1 and TRBJ2-1; 8 bases fit TRBD2. The CDR3 is 17 residues long. CDR1 and CDR2 (germline): LGHDT, YNNKEL (reference sequence). Trimming at V came to 4 bases and at J to 7 bases, leaving 15 bases not matched to a gene. The CDR3 DNA is TGTGCCAGCAGCCTTCGGGGGGCTAGCGGGCCGATGAATGAGCAGTTCTTC. Its protein is CASSLRGASGPMNEQFF.

This sequence joins TRBV18 and TRBJ2-1; D possibly corresponds to TRBD1 (6 bases). This CDR3 is 14 amino acids long. Trimming stripped 3 bases from V and 7 bases from J, with 13 bases between. The germline V gene encodes CDR1 KGHSH and CDR2 LQKENI. CDR3 sequence: CASSPAGAMNEQFF. The CDR3 nucleotides read TGTGCCAGCTCACCGGCAGGGGCGATGAATGAGCAGTTCTTC.

In DNA, the CDR3 is TGCGCCAGCAGCCAGCGAACAGGGGGTCGTCTGTTTTTT. This sequence encodes CASSQRTGGRLFF. The rearrangement uses TRBV4-3 and TRBJ2-2; TRBD1 agrees at 8 bases. V was clipped by 3 bases and J by 14 bases; unmatched bases: 8. In germline, CDR1 is LGHNA, CDR2 YSLEER. The CDR3 runs to 13 residues.

This clonotype was observed a single time. The chain has TRBV20-1 and TRBJ2-7; TRBD2 matches 10 bases. The V and J ends lost 4 bases and 5 bases, in that order; junction bases with no gene match: 8. From germline, CDR1 is DFQATT and CDR2 SNEGSKA (reference sequence). The CDR3 totals 14 residues. The CDR3 loop is CSATGTSESHEQYF. The CDR3 bases are TGCAGTGCTACCGGGACTAGCGAGTCCCACGAGCAGTACTTC.

The V gene is TRBV29-1, the J gene TRBJ1-1; possibly TRBD1 for D (6 bases). The CDR3 consists of 13 residues. Trimming removed 4 bases from V and 1 base from J, with 10 bases in between. Per germline, CDR1 SQVTM and CDR2 ANQGSEA. The CDR3 is CSVAKGGNTEAFF. In DNA, the CDR3 is TGCAGCGTTGCCAAGGGGGGGAACACTGAAGCTTTCTTT.

The V and J genes are TRBV20-1 and TRBJ2-3; the D is unclear. Trimming removed 0 bases from V and 0 bases from J, with 13 bases in between. Per the germline V gene, CDR1 is DFQATT and CDR2 is SNEGSKA (reference sequence). The CDR3 has 16 residues. The CDR3 spells CSARDRGRPSTDTQYF. CDR3 DNA: TGCAGTGCTAGAGATCGCGGCCGTCCTAGCACAGATACGCAGTATTTT.

The gene calls are TRBV7-2 and TRBJ1-1; 10 bases line up with TRBD1. Germline lookup yields CDR1 SGHTA and CDR2 FQGNSA. This CDR3 is built from 15 residues. V shed 6 bases and J 11 bases; nucleotides not matched to a gene: 15. The CDR3 DNA reads TGTGCCAGCAGTTTGGACTCCGGGACAGGGGCCGGGGCTTTCTTT. Translation gives CASSLDSGTGAGAFF.

The gene calls are TRBV2 and TRBJ2-7, with TRBD1 matching over 10 bases. This CDR3 has 15 residues. J lost 3 bases, V lost 5 bases, and 7 bases had no gene match. Germline values: CDR1 SNHLY, CDR2 FYNNEI. CDR3 bases: TGTGCCAGCAGTAAGAAGGGACAGGGGATCTACGAGCAGTACTTC. Its translation: CASSKKGQGIYEQYF.

The chain recombines TRBV7-9 with TRBJ2-5, with D perhaps TRBD1 (5 bases). The CDR3 extends over 14 amino acids. Germline CDR1 SEHNR, CDR2 FQNEAQ (reference sequence). V was pared by 4 bases and J by 4 bases, with 13 bases between. As DNA, the CDR3 is TGTGCCAGCAGCTATCACCAGGGTACAGAGACCCAGTACTTC. Residues: CASSYHQGTETQYF.

This clonotype was recorded only once. This chain links TRBV14 with TRBJ2-5; D is uncertain. Germline CDR1 and CDR2: SGHDN and FVKESK. V lost 1 base to trimming and J lost 6 bases, with 9 bases between them. The CDR3 extends over 13 amino acids. The DNA of the CDR3 is TGTGCCAGCAGCCAAGTGGCCTGGCAGACCCAGTACTTC. It specifies CASSQVAWQTQYF.

Written as DNA, the CDR3 is TGTGCCTGGAGTGTACTCGGCAGGGCGAACACCGGGGAGCTGTTTTTT. This sequence encodes CAWSVLGRANTGELFF. The J gene is TRBJ2-2, the V gene TRBV30; perhaps TRBD1 as D (5 bases). In germline, CDR1 is GTSNPN, CDR2 SVGIG (reference sequence). V lost 0 bases and J 0 bases, leaving 11 bases between the germline ends. CDR3 length equals 16 residues.

The V gene is TRBV27, the J gene TRBJ1-2; 7 bases agree with TRBD1. V was pared by 6 bases and J by 2 bases, with 6 bases of the junction left unmatched. The CDR3 is 14 residues long. Germline V gene sequence: CDR1 MNHEY, CDR2 SMNVEV (reference sequence). In DNA, the CDR3 is TGTGCCAGCAGAGCACAGGGGCTGAACTATGGCTACACCTTC. It translates to CASRAQGLNYGYTF.

The rearrangement joins TRBV9 to TRBJ2-7; TRBD1 agrees at 9 bases. The CDR3 totals 16 residues. Germline loops: CDR1 SGDLS, CDR2 YYNGEE. V dropped 0 bases and J dropped 4; count of bases not matched to a gene: 8. DNA for the CDR3: TGTGCCAGCAGCGTAGCCCCGGGACAGGGACTATACGAGCAGTACTTC. This sequence encodes CASSVAPGQGLYEQYF.

The chain carries TRBV5-4 and TRBJ2-1, with 8 bases fitting TRBD2. Germline V gene sequence: CDR1 SGHNT, CDR2 YYREEE (reference sequence). V was pared by 4 bases and J by 6 bases, with 6 bases of the junction left unmatched. The CDR3 has 14 residues. The CDR3 nucleotides read TGTGCCAGCAGCCTGAGCGGGAGTCTCAATGAGCAGTTCTTC. As protein: CASSLSGSLNEQFF.

V and J are TRBV30 and TRBJ1-1, with D hard to call. The V end lost 5 bases, the J end lost 4 bases, and 11 bases lay between the germline ends. The germline V gene has CDR1 GTSNPN and CDR2 SVGIG (reference sequence). This CDR3 contains 12 residues. The CDR3 coding sequence is TGTGCCTGGCAAGGGTGGGCCACTGAAGCTTTCTTT. It yields the protein CAWQGWATEAFF.